One sample yielded the 14 T cell receptor beta chains listed below, sequenced in a study of shared clonotypes between healthy human individuals. Some clones are missing from TCRdb's copy, which holds only in-frame ones; the method was immunoSEQ multiplex PCR. The table has about 530,000 clones, over 60% seen once; the top ten hold roughly an eighth. Material: PBMCs. Source of these receptors: a woman in her thirties or forties in good health. Some clones in this sample may be carry-over from other donors' samples.

The chain joins TRBV28 to TRBJ1-2; D possibly corresponds to TRBD1 (5 bases). Germline CDR1 and CDR2: MDHEN and SYDVKM. This CDR3 comprises 14 residues. V lost 3 bases and J lost 6, with 14 bases in between. The CDR3 coding sequence is TGTGCCAGCAGTTTGGGTTGGCAGGGCAATGGCTACACCTTC. Translation: CASSLGWQGNGYTF.

This chain joins TRBV11-2 and TRBJ2-1, with 8 bases identical to TRBD2. Trimming took 0 bases from V and 7 from J; bases not matched to a gene: 5. CDR3 length: 15 amino acids. The germline CDR1 and CDR2 sequences are SGHAT and FQNNGV. DNA for the CDR3: TGTGCCAGCAGCTTAGACGGCGGGGGGAAGAATGAGCAGTTCTTC. Amino acid sequence: CASSLDGGGKNEQFF. Variable domain in full (rest from reference TRBV11-2 and TRBJ2-1): EAGVAQSPRYKIIEKRQSVAFWCNPISGHATLYWYQQILGQGPKLLIQFQNNGVVDDSQLPKDRFSAERLKGVDSTLKIQPAKLEDSAVYLCASSLDGGGKNEQFFGPGTRLTVL.

The chain uses TRBV30 and TRBJ2-1; the D gene could be TRBD1 or TRBD2 (5 bases each). Germline CDR1 and CDR2: GTSNPN and SVGIG (reference sequence). This CDR3 region has 16 residues. Trimming shortened V by 0 bases and J by 4 bases, and 16 bases separated the two germline ends. The CDR3, as DNA: TGTGCCTGGAGTGTACCGACCGGGACCCAATACAATGAGCAGTTCTTC. Protein product: CAWSVPTGTQYNEQFF.

This clone was seen repeatedly, ten times or more. An end of the junction does not agree with germline; a read error may underlie this. Additional DNA sequences in this sample encode the identical CDR3. This chain links TRBV30 with TRBJ2-3; 7 bases agree with TRBD2. This CDR3 is built from 12 residues. Germline V lookup: CDR1 GTSNPN, CDR2 SVGIG (reference sequence). CDR3 DNA sequence: TGTGCCTGGAGTATAGGACTAGTAGGTTCTTCTTTT. This encodes CAWSIGLVGSSF.

This clone has a handful of counts. This chain joins TRBV7-6 and TRBJ1-1, with 9 bases fitting TRBD1. This CDR3 is built from 15 residues. Trimming took 4 bases from V and 3 from J; bases not matched to a gene: 6. Germline values: CDR1 SGHVS, CDR2 FNYEAQ. The CDR3 coding sequence is TGTGCCAGCAGCTCAAGACAGGGGGAGGACACTGAAGCTTTCTTT. As protein: CASSSRQGEDTEAFF.

The chain employs TRBV6-4 and TRBJ1-3; D is uncertain. Germline V gives CDR1 MRHNA, CDR2 SNTAGT. Trimming cost V 3 bases and J 8 bases, with 11 bases left between them. This CDR3 contains 13 residues. CDR3 in DNA: TGTGCCAGCAGTGAACGGGCCGGAGACACCATATATTTT. Residues: CASSERAGDTIYF.

This clone was seen more than once but under ten times. The genes are TRBV29-1 and TRBJ2-7; TRBD2 is a possible D gene (6 bases). This CDR3 is 14 amino acids long. Germline CDR1 and CDR2: SQVTM and ANQGSEA. V was clipped by 4 bases and J by 0 bases, with 13 bases between them. The CDR3 here is CSVGGLASSYEQYF. The CDR3 nucleotides read TGCAGCGTTGGAGGTCTAGCGAGCTCCTACGAGCAGTACTTC.

V gene TRBV9 combines with J gene TRBJ2-1, with a tentative D call TRBD1 (6 bases). Germline V lookup: CDR1 SGDLS, CDR2 YYNGEE. This CDR3 spans 14 amino acids. Trimming left V 3 bases short and J 7 bases short, with 14 bases between. CDR3 sequence reads: CASSAGADGNEQFF. DNA of the CDR3: TGTGCCAGCAGCGCAGGGGCTGACGGGAATGAGCAGTTCTTC.

The chain links TRBV13 to TRBJ2-7; D unclear. Looked up from germline, CDR1 is PRHDT and CDR2 is FYEKMQ (reference sequence). Between the trimmed V and J ends, which lost 3 bases and 1 base, there was a span of 7 bases. The CDR3 totals 13 residues. The DNA for the CDR3 is TGTGCCAGCAGCTTTGGCATTTCCTACGAGCAGTACTTC. This codes for CASSFGISYEQYF.

The rearrangement joins TRBV11-1 to TRBJ2-1; 9 bases line up with TRBD2. CDR1 and CDR2 (germline): SGHAT, FQDESV (reference sequence). The V gene end was trimmed by 3 bases and the J gene end by 4 bases; junction bases not matched to a gene: 10. This CDR3 comprises 17 residues. The CDR3 DNA sequence: TGTGCCAGCAGCTTCCGGCGGGAGGGCCCGTGGTACAATGAGCAGTTCTTC. This codes for CASSFRREGPWYNEQFF.

The CDR3 spells CASSPNGASTDTQYF. CDR3 bases: TGTGCCAGCTCACCAAACGGGGCAAGCACAGATACGCAGTATTTT. This chain links TRBV18 with TRBJ2-3; TRBD1 or TRBD2 may be the D gene (5 bases each). This CDR3 comprises 15 residues. Germline V gene sequence: CDR1 KGHSH, CDR2 LQKENI. Trimming took off 2 bases at V and 0 bases at J, with 9 bases between the two ends.

This clone has only a few counts. The CDR3 region is CASRKQGYEQYF. The CDR3 region has the DNA TGTGCCAGCAGGAAACAGGGTTACGAGCAGTACTTC. The chain links TRBV28 to TRBJ2-7; D perhaps matches TRBD1 (6 bases). The length of the CDR3 is 12 residues. The V end lost 6 bases, the J end lost 4 bases, and 10 bases lay between the germline ends. CDR1 is MDHEN and CDR2 is SYDVKM in the germline V gene.

The rearrangement joins TRBV2 to TRBJ1-3; 7 bases are a match to TRBD1. V gave up 1 base and J gave up 2 bases; unmatched junction bases: 8. Per germline, CDR1 SNHLY and CDR2 FYNNEI. CDR3 length equals 17 residues. The CDR3 sequence: CASSEDQGGAAGNTIYF. The CDR3 nucleotides are TGTGCCAGCAGTGAAGACCAGGGGGGCGCGGCTGGAAACACCATATATTTT.

This chain connects TRBV18 to TRBJ1-2, with D unresolved. CDR1 and CDR2 from the germline V gene are KGHSH and LQKENI. Trimming pared 0 bases from V and 11 bases from J, leaving 13 bases between. This CDR3 has 13 residues. The CDR3 sequence: CASSPPDGTYYTF. CDR3 DNA sequence: TGTGCCAGCTCACCACCGGACGGAACCTATTACACCTTC.